A single sample is the source of the 19 T cell receptor beta chains below, sequenced in a study of cytomegalovirus exposure and HLA in healthy donors. Primers: 60 Vbeta forward and 13 Jbeta reverse. Produced via immunoSEQ multiplex PCR; TCRdb's table is partial and in-frame only. The sample records 100,000 to 150,000 clones, more than 75% being singletons. The specimen was PBMCs. All receptors come from a male donor in good health and CMV-seronegative.

The rearrangement uses TRBV5-5 and TRBJ1-3, with 12 bases identical to TRBD1. After removal of 3 bases from V and 4 bases from J, the junction contained 5 bases not matched to a gene. The CDR3 runs to 16 residues. Germline CDR1 SGHKS, CDR2 YYEKEE (reference sequence). This CDR3 is CASSSGQGAPGNTIYF. As DNA, the CDR3 is TGTGCCAGCAGCTCGGGACAGGGGGCGCCCGGAAACACCATATATTTT.

The chain has TRBV25-1 and TRBJ1-1; 7 bases agree with TRBD1. This CDR3 is 14 amino acids long. Looked up from germline, CDR1 is MGHDK and CDR2 is SYGVNS. V lost 5 bases, J lost 4 bases, and 7 bases stayed unmatched. The CDR3 is CASSNNRGSTEAFF. CDR3 sequence (DNA): TGTGCCAGCAGTAACAACAGGGGAAGCACTGAAGCTTTCTTT.

This clone was seen once. This chain's CDR3 is CASSPRTSGGPETQYF. CDR3 nucleotide sequence: TGTGCCAGCAGTCCACGGACTAGCGGGGGCCCAGAGACCCAGTACTTC. The V gene is TRBV6-6, the J gene TRBJ2-5; TRBD2 agrees at 13 bases. The CDR3 is 16 residues long. V was pared by 5 bases and J by 4 bases, with 7 bases of the junction left unmatched. Germline V gene data show CDR1 as MNHNY and CDR2 as SVGAGI (reference sequence).

The V and J genes are TRBV7-2 and TRBJ2-2; D may be TRBD2 (5 bases). V gave up 3 bases and J gave up 8 bases, with 13 bases separating them. Germline loops: CDR1 SGHTA, CDR2 FQGNSA. The CDR3 length is 14 residues. The CDR3: CASSFGLTMGELFF. The CDR3 region has the DNA TGTGCCAGCAGCTTTGGACTCACCATGGGGGAGCTGTTTTTT.

This clone was detected only a few times. The chain combines TRBV19 with TRBJ2-7, with 8 bases matching TRBD1. This CDR3 has 15 amino acids. Germline CDR1 LNHDA, CDR2 SQIVND (reference sequence). The V gene end was trimmed by 3 bases and the J gene end by 6 bases; junction bases not matched to a gene: 10. CDR3 region: CASSIQGAQVGEQYF. In DNA form, the CDR3 reads TGTGCCAGTAGTATTCAGGGGGCGCAAGTCGGCGAGCAGTACTTC. Filled out from reference TRBV19 and TRBJ2-7, the complete variable domain reads DGGITQSPKYLFRKEGQNVTLSCEQNLNHDAMYWYRQDPGQGLRLIYYSQIVNDFQKGDIAEGYSVSREKKESFPLTVTSAQKNPTAFYLCASSIQGAQVGEQYFGPGTRLTVT.

The rearrangement uses TRBV27 and TRBJ1-6, with 10 bases that match TRBD1. This CDR3 is 15 amino acids long. CDR1 and CDR2 (germline): MNHEY, SMNVEV (reference sequence). Trimming removed 3 bases from V and 9 bases from J; junction bases left unmatched: 5. CDR3 loop: CASSLMGQGSSPLHF. The CDR3 DNA follows: TGTGCCAGCAGTTTGATGGGACAGGGGAGTTCACCCCTCCACTTT.

This clone was detected once. The V call is TRBV30, the J call TRBJ1-4, with D unresolved. This CDR3 is built from 15 residues. The V gene lost 1 base and the J gene lost 6 bases, with 15 bases spanning the gap. From germline, CDR1 is GTSNPN and CDR2 SVGIG (reference sequence). The CDR3 region is CAWSDPQEEYEKLFF. The CDR3 bases are TGTGCCTGGAGTGATCCCCAGGAGGAATATGAAAAACTGTTTTTT.

J is TRBJ2-1 and V is TRBV18, with 11 bases fitting TRBD2. V lost 6 bases and J lost 5; bases outside the gene matches: 3. Looked up from germline, CDR1 is KGHSH and CDR2 is LQKENI. The CDR3 totals 14 residues. The CDR3 sequence: CASSGTSGDNEQFF. The CDR3 DNA follows: TGTGCCAGCTCGGGGACTAGCGGCGACAATGAGCAGTTCTTC.

The chain carries TRBV5-4 and TRBJ1-1; D unresolved. Per the germline V gene, CDR1 is SGHNT and CDR2 is YYREEE (reference sequence). The CDR3 totals 14 residues. The V and J ends lost 0 bases and 2 bases respectively, with 8 bases between them. The CDR3 spells CASSLDLGNTEAFF. CDR3 coding DNA: TGTGCCAGCAGCTTGGACCTAGGAAACACTGAAGCTTTCTTT.

This chain links TRBV30 with TRBJ1-6; 8 nucleotides agree with TRBD1. V was pared by 4 bases and J by 0 bases, with 5 bases of the junction left unmatched. The CDR3 is made up of 16 amino acids. The V gene's germline CDR1 is GTSNPN and CDR2 SVGIG (reference sequence). The CDR3 DNA reads as TGTGCCTGGAAAAGACAGGGGAGCTCCTATAATTCACCCCTCCACTTT. As protein: CAWKRQGSSYNSPLHF.

This clone was observed a handful of times. The rearrangement joins TRBV7-6 to TRBJ1-5, with D uncertain. From germline, CDR1 is SGHVS and CDR2 FNYEAQ. The V and J ends lost 0 bases and 4 bases respectively, with 7 bases between them. This CDR3 comprises 14 residues. The CDR3 here is CASSLAPENQPQHF. In DNA form, the CDR3 reads TGTGCCAGCAGCTTAGCGCCGGAGAATCAGCCCCAGCATTTT.

This chain's CDR3 is CASSEGQGFSGNTIYF. DNA of the CDR3: TGTGCCAGCAGCGAGGGACAGGGGTTTTCTGGAAACACCATATATTTT. The rearrangement joins TRBV7-9 to TRBJ1-3; 10 positions match TRBD1. V trimming: 5 bases; J trimming: 1 base; junction bases outside the gene matches: 5. The CDR3 sequence is 16 residues long. The germline CDR1 and CDR2 sequences are SEHNR and FQNEAQ (reference sequence).

V gene TRBV1 combines with J gene TRBJ1-1; whether TRBD1, the table's D call, matches the DNA was not checked. TRBV1 constitutes a pseudogene. The CDR3 is 16 residues long. Written as DNA, the CDR3 is TGCACCAGCAGCCAAGCCGGCCGACAGGGCGACACTGAAGCTTTCTTT. It translates to CTSSQAGRQGDTEAFF.

V gene TRBV4-2 combines with J gene TRBJ2-1, with TRBD2 matching over 8 bases. With V trimmed by 4 bases and J by 3 bases, 5 bases remained unmatched. Per germline, CDR1 LGHNA and CDR2 YNFKEQ. The CDR3 is 15 residues long. The CDR3 sequence: CASSPGGTSYNEQFF. The CDR3 coding sequence is TGTGCCAGCAGCCCGGGCGGGACTAGCTACAATGAGCAGTTCTTC.

This rearrangement joins TRBV12-5 to TRBJ2-5, with a weak D call TRBD2 (6 bases). Germline V gene data show CDR1 as LGHNT and CDR2 as FRNRAP. With 6 bases removed from V and 4 bases from J, the gap between germline ends came to 21 bases. This CDR3 contains 16 residues. CDR3 DNA: TGTGCTAGTGGCAGCTCGACTAGGAGGGGTCGAGAGACCCAGTACTTC. Protein sequence: CASGSSTRRGRETQYF.

Here the CDR3 DNA reads TGTGCCAGCAGCTTTAGGGACAGGGAACAAGAGACCCAGTACTTC. Protein: CASSFRDREQETQYF. The V and J genes are TRBV13 and TRBJ2-5, with 9 bases matching TRBD1. The germline CDR1 and CDR2 sequences are PRHDT and FYEKMQ (reference sequence). The CDR3 totals 15 residues. The V segment lost 3 bases and the J segment 2 bases; nucleotides outside the gene matches: 4.

This clone occurred a few times. V usage is TRBV6-1 and J usage is TRBJ1-2, with D hard to call. The germline V gene encodes CDR1 MNHNS and CDR2 SASEGT. V gave up 1 base and J gave up 7 bases, with 10 bases separating them. CDR3 size: 13 residues. The CDR3 protein is CASSEEEGGGYTF. CDR3 bases: TGTGCCAGCAGTGAAGAGGAGGGTGGTGGCTACACCTTC.

The CDR3 loop reads CASSDHGVSNQPQHF. Written as DNA, the CDR3 is TGCGCCAGCAGTGACCACGGGGTTAGCAATCAGCCCCAGCATTTT. The chain is built from TRBV10-2 and TRBJ1-5; D gene ambiguous. The germline V and J ends were trimmed by 3 bases and 0 bases, with 9 bases remaining between them. CDR1 and CDR2 (germline): WSHSY, SAAADI. The CDR3 is made up of 15 amino acids.

DNA for the CDR3: TGTGCCAGCAGCCGGACTAGCGGGGGGTTCTCCTACGAGCAGTACTTC. Protein: CASSRTSGGFSYEQYF. The J gene is TRBJ2-7, the V gene TRBV4-2, with TRBD2 identical over 14 bases. Germline lookup yields CDR1 LGHNA and CDR2 YNFKEQ. The CDR3 extends over 16 amino acids. The V and J ends lost 4 bases and 0 bases, in that order; junction bases with no gene match: 2.